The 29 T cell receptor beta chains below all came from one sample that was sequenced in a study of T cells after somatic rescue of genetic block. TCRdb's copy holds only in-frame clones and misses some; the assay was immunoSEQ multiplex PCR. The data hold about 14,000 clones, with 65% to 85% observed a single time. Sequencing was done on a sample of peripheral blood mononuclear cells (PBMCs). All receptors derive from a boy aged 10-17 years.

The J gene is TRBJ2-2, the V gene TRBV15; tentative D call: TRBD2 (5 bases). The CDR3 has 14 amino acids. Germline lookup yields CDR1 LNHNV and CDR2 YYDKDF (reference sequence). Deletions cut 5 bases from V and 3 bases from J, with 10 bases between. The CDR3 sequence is CATSERWDTGELFF. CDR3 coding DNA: TGTGCCACCAGCGAGCGGTGGGACACCGGGGAGCTGTTTTTT. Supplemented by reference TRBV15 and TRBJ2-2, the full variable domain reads DAMVIQNPRYQVTQFGKPVTLSCSQTLNHNVMYWYQQKSSQAPKLLFHYYDKDFNNEADTPDNFQSRRPNTSFCFLDIRSPGLGDTAMYLCATSERWDTGELFFGEGSRLTVL.

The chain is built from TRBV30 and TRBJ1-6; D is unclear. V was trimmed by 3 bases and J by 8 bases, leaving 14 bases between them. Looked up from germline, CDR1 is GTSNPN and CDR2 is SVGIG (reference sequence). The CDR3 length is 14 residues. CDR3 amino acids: CAWRRQFLDSPLHF. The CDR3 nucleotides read TGTGCCTGGAGAAGGCAGTTTCTAGATTCACCCCTCCACTTT.

CDR3 sequence: CASSLASQAAGNTIYF. CDR3 bases: TGCGCCAGCAGCTTGGCCAGTCAGGCCGCTGGAAACACCATATATTTT. The V and J genes are TRBV5-1 and TRBJ1-3; D is unresolved. Germline-derived CDR1 and CDR2 are SGHRS and YFSETQ. V lost 0 bases to trimming and J lost 2 bases, with 12 bases between them. The CDR3 sequence is 16 residues long.

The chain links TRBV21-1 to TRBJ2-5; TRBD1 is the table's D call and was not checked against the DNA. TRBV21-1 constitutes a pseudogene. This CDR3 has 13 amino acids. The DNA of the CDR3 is TGTGCCAGCAGCACTCAGGGTCAGGAGACCCAGTACTTC. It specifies CASSTQGQETQYF.

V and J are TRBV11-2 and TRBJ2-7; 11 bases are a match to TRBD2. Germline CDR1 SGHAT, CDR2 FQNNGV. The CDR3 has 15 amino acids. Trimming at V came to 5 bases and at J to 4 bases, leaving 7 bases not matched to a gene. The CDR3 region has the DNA TGTGCCAGCAGCCCCTGGACTAGCGGGCCTTACGAGCAGTACTTC. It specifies CASSPWTSGPYEQYF.

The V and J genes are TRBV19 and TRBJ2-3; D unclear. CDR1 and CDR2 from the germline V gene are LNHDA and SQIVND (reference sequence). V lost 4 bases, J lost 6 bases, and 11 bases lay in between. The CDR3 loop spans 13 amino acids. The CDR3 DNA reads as TGTGCCAGTAGTACTACGAGGCGGGATACGCAGTATTTT. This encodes CASSTTRRDTQYF.

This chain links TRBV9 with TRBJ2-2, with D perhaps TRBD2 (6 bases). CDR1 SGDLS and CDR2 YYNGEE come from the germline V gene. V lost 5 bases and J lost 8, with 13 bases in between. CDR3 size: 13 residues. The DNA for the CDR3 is TGTGCCAGCAGGCAGACGGGGGAGGGGGAGCTGTTTTTT. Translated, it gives CASRQTGEGELFF.

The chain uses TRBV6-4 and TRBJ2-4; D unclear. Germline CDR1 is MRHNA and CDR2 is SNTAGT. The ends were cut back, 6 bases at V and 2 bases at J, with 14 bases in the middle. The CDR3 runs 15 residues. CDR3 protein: CASRHLHHTKNIQYF. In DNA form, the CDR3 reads TGTGCCAGCAGACACCTGCACCATACCAAAAACATTCAGTACTTC.

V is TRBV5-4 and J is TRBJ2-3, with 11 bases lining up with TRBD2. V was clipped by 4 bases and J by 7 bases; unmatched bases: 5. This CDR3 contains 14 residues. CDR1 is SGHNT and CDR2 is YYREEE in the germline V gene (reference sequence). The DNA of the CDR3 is TGTGCCAGCAGCCCCCTGACTAGCGGGAATACGCAGTATTTT. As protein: CASSPLTSGNTQYF.

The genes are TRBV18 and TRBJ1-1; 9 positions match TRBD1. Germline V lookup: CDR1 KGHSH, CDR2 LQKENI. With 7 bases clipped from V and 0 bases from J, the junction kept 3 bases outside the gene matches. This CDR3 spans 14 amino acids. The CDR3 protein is CASLGQGMNTEAFF. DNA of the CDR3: TGTGCCAGCTTAGGACAGGGGATGAACACTGAAGCTTTCTTT. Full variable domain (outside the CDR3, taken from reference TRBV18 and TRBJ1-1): NAGVMQNPRHLVRRRGQEARLRCSPMKGHSHVYWYRQLPEEGLKFMVYLQKENIIDESGMPKERFSAEFPKEGPSILRIQQVVRGDSAAYFCASLGQGMNTEAFFGQGTRLTVV.

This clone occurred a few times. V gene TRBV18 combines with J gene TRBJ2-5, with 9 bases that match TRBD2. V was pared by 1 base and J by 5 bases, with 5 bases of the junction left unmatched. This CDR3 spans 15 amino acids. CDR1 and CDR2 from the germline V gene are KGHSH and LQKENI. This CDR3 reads CASSPRAGGEETQYF. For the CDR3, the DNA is TGTGCCAGCTCACCACGAGCGGGAGGCGAGGAGACCCAGTACTTC.

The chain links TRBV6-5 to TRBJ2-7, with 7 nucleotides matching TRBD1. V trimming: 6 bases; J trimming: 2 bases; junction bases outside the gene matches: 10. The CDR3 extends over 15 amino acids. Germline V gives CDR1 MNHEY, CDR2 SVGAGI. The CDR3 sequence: CASSSPGQHAYEQYF. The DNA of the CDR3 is TGTGCCAGCAGCTCCCCGGGACAGCACGCCTACGAGCAGTACTTC.

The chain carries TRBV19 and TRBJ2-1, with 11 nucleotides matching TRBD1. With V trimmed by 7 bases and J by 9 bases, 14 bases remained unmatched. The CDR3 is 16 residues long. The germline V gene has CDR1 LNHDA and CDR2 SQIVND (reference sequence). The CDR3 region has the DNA TGTGCCAGTATAGCGTCCCCCGGACAGGGGGCGGCTGAGCAGTTCTTC. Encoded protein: CASIASPGQGAAEQFF.

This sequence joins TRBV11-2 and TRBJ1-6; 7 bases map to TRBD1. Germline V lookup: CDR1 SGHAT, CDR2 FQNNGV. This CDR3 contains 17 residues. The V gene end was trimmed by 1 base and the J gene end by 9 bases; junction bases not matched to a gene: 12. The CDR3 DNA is TGTGCCAGCAGCTTAGGGGTAATGCTAGGGGGCCTTTCACCCCTCCACTTT. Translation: CASSLGVMLGGLSPLHF.

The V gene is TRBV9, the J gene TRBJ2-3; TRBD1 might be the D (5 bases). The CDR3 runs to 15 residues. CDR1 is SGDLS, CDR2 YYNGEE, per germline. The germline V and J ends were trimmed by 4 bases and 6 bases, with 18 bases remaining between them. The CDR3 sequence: CASSQEVGAWDTQYF. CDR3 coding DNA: TGTGCCAGCAGCCAAGAGGTAGGGGCCTGGGATACGCAGTATTTT.

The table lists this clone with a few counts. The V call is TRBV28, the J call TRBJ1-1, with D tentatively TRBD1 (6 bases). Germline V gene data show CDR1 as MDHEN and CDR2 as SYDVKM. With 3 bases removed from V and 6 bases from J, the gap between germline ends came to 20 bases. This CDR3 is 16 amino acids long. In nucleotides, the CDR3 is TGTGCCAGCAGTTTTGAGACAGGCCAAGAGAAGGCTGAAGCTTTCTTT. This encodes CASSFETGQEKAEAFF.

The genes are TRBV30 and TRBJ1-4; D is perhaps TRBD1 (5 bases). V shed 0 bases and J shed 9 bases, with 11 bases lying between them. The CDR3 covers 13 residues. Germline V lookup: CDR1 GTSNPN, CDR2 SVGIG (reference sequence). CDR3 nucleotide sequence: TGTGCCTGGAGTGTAACGGTGGACAAAAAACTGTTTTTT. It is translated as CAWSVTVDKKLFF.

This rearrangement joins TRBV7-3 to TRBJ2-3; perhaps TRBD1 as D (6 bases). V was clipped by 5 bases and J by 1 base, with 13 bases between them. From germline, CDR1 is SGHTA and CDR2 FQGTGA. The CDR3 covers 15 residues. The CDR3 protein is CASSQKGVGTDTQYF. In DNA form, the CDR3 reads TGTGCCAGCAGCCAGAAGGGGGTAGGCACAGATACGCAGTATTTT.

The CDR3 sequence is CASSQDSSLESYEQYF. The CDR3 DNA is TGTGCCAGCAGCCAAGATTCTAGCCTTGAGTCCTACGAGCAGTACTTC. The chain couples TRBV4-2 to TRBJ2-7; the D gene is possibly TRBD2 (5 bases). CDR1 and CDR2 from the germline V gene are LGHNA and YNFKEQ. CDR3 length: 16 amino acids. Trimming took 0 bases from V and 1 from J, leaving 13 bases between them.

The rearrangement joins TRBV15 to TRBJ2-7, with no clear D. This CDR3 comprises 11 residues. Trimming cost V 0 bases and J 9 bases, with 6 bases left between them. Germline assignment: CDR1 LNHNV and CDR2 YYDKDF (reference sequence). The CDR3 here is CATSREKVQYF. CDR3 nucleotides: TGTGCCACCAGCAGAGAGAAGGTGCAGTACTTC.

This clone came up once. The CDR3 region is CASSVRQGAGGYTF. CDR3 DNA: TGCGCCAGCAGCGTCCGACAGGGGGCTGGAGGCTACACCTTC. The chain carries TRBV5-1 and TRBJ1-2; 10 nucleotides align to TRBD1. CDR1 is SGHRS, CDR2 YFSETQ, per germline. Trimming cost V 4 bases and J 8 bases; bases outside gene matches: 8. The CDR3 is 14 residues long.

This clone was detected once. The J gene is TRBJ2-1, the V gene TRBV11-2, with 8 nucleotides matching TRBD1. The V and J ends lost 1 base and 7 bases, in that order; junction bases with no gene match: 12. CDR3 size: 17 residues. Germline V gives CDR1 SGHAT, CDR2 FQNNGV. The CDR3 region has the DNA TGTGCCAGCAGCTTAGTCCACAGGGGGGCCCGGGGGAATGAGCAGTTCTTC. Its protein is CASSLVHRGARGNEQFF.

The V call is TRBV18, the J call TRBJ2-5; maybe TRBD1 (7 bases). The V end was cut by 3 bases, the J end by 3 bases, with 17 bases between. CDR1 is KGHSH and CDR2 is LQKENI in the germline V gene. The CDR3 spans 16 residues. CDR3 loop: CASSPRQGGFEETQYF. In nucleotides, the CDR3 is TGTGCCAGCTCACCCCGACAGGGAGGCTTCGAAGAGACCCAGTACTTC.

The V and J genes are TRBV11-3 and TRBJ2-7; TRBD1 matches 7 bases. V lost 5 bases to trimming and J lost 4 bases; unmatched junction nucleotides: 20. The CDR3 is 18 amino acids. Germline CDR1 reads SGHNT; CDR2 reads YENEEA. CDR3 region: CASSPKQRGGAPRYEQYF. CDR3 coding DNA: TGTGCCAGCAGCCCTAAACAACGAGGGGGCGCTCCCCGTTACGAGCAGTACTTC.

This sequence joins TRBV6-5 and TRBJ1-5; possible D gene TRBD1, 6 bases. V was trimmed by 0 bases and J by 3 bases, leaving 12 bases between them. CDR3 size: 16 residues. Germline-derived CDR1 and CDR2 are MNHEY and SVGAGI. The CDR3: CASSYSRTAINQPQHF. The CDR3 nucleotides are TGTGCCAGCAGTTACTCTCGGACAGCCATCAATCAGCCCCAGCATTTT.

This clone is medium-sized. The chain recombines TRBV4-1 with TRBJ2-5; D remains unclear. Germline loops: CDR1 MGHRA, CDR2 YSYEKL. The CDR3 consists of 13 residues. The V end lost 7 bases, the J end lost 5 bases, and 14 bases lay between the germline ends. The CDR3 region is CASTGTASETQYF. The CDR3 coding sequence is TGCGCCAGCACAGGAACTGCCAGCGAGACCCAGTACTTC.

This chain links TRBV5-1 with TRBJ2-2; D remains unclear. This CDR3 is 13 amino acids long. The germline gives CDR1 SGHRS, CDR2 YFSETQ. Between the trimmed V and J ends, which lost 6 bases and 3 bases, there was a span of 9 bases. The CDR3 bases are TGCGCCAGCAAACGGTTGGACACCGGGGAGCTGTTTTTT. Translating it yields CASKRLDTGELFF.

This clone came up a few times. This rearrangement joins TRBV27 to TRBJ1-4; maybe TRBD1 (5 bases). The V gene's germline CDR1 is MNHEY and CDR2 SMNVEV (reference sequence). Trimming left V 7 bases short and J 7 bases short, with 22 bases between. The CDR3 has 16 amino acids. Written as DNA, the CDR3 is TGTGCCAGCACCTTATCCGCCAGGGTTATCGGTGAAAAACTGTTTTTT. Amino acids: CASTLSARVIGEKLFF.

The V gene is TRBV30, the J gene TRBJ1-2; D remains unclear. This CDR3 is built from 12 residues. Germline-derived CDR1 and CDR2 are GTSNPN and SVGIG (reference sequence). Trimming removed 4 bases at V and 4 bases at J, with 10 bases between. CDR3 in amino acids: CAWTSLSYGYTF. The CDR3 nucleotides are TGTGCCTGGACTAGTCTCTCCTATGGCTACACCTTC.